Below are 3 T cell receptor beta chains sequenced from a single sample in a study of tumor-infiltrating lymphocytes in primary liver carcinoma (dated by TCRdb to the late 2010s). Total RNA and DNA were co-extracted from roughly 18-30 mg of bulk tissue with the AllPrep DNA/RNA mini kit, without cell sorting. TCRdb names Illumina HiSeq 2500 as the instrument used. TCRbeta-specific cDNA was reverse-transcribed from around 500 ng total RNA using a constant-region primer and ProtoScript II reverse transcriptase. TCRbeta libraries were built with three nested multiplex PCR rounds, a slightly modified ARM-PCR procedure. Each of the first two PCR rounds ran for about 10 cycles using multiplex TRBV1-TRBV30 forward primers together with a Cbeta reverse primer. Using fastp trimming at Q25 and MiXCR clonotype assembly, TCRdb reanalyzed the public sequencing data and kept in-frame beta chains. Merged by CDR3 protein, the rows form single entries marked with the most common genes and DNA. The sample profile shows 110,000 or so distinct CDR3 sequences; about four fifths of them were found once. About a fifth of the sample lies in the top ten.

Sequenced sample: liver tumor tissue from sampling region 3. The cell subset or site label on this specimen signifies: tumor region T3, left-lateral pole. The receptors stem from a man in his forties with primary liver carcinoma and hepatitis B virus infection.

About this clonotype itself: Since no conserved phenylalanine or tryptophan closes the CDR3, a read error is the likely cause. The V gene is TRBV4-3, the J gene TRBJ2-1; 10 bases align to TRBD1. V gave up 6 bases and J gave up 7 bases; unmatched junction bases: 6. CDR1 is LGHNA, CDR2 YSLEER, per germline. The CDR3 is 14 residues long. The CDR3 is CASSLDRGGNEQFS. DNA for the CDR3: TGCGCCAGCAGTCTGGACAGGGGGGGGAATGAGCAGTTCTCC.

On this clonotype itself: This may be a read error, as it is one base from a much larger clone. The rearrangement joins TRBV7-9 to TRBJ1-2; no definite D call. Per the germline V gene, CDR1 is SEHNR and CDR2 is FQNEAQ (reference sequence). V was cut by 5 bases and J by 8 bases, with 15 bases left in between. The CDR3 totals 13 residues. The CDR3 region has the DNA TGTGCCAGCAGCCCGGACCCCTCTCTGGGCTACACCTTC. It specifies CASSPDPSLGYTF.

The chain joins TRBV6-1 to TRBJ2-3; D is unclear. This CDR3 is built from 12 residues. CDR1 MNHNS and CDR2 SASEGT come from the germline V gene. The DNA of the CDR3 is TGTGTCTGCAGTGAACACACAGATACGCAGTATTTT. Protein product: CVCSEHTDTQYF.